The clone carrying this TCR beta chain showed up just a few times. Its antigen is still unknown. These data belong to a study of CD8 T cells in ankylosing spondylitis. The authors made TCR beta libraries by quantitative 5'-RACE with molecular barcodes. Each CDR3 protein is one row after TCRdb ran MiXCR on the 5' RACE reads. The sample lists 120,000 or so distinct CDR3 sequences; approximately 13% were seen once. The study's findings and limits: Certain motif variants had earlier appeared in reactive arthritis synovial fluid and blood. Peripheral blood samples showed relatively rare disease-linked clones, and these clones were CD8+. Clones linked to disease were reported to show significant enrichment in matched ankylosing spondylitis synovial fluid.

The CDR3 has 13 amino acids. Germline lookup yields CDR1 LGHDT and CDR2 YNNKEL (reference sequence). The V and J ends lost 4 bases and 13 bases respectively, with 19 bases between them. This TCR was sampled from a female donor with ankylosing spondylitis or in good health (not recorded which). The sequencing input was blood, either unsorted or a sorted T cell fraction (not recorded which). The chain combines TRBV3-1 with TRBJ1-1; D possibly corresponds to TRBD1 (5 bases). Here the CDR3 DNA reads TGTGCCAGCAGCCTAAACCGGGACTCGCCTTTTTTCTTT. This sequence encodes CASSLNRDSPFFF.